The clone carrying this TCR beta chain was found a few times. What it binds is unknown. This sample stems from a study of cytomegalovirus exposure and HLA in healthy donors. Study results and caveats: About 87% or about 30% of the time was how often most TCR beta V segments were productive, according to an earlier analysis.

Primers: 60 Vbeta forward and 13 Jbeta reverse. Produced via immunoSEQ multiplex PCR; TCRdb's table is partial and in-frame only. The data contain 150,000 or so clones, just under 80% of them singletons. Germline CDR1 reads KGHSH; CDR2 reads LQKENI. The CDR3 consists of 16 residues. V trimming: 3 bases; J trimming: 6 bases; junction bases outside the gene matches: 10. In nominal health when sampled, donors likely had unrecorded immune exposures nonetheless. Sequencing was performed on PBMCs. V and J are TRBV18 and TRBJ1-2; 10 positions match TRBD1. This TCR was sampled from a woman aged 45 to 65 in good health and CMV-seropositive. Written as DNA, the CDR3 is TGTGCCAGCTCACCGTTACCGGGACAGGGGTTGGATGGCTACACCTTC. Translated: CASSPLPGQGLDGYTF.